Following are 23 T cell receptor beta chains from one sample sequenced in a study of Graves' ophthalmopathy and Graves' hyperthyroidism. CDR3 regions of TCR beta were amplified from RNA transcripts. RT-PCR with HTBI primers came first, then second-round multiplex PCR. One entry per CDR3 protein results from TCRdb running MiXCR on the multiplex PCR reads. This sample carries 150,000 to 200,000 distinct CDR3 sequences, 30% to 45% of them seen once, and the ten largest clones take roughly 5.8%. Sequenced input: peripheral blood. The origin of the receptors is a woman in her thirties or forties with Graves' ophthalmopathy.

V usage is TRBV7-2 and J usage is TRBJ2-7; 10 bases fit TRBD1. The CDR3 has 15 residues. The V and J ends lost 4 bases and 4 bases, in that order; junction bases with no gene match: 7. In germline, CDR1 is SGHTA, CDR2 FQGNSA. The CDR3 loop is CASSYPGTGAYEQYF. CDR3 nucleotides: TGTGCCAGCAGCTACCCCGGGACAGGGGCATACGAGCAGTACTTC.

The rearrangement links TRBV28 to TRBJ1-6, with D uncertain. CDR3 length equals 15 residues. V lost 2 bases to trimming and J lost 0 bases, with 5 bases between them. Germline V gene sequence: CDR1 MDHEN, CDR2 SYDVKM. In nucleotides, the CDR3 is TGTGCCAGCAGTTTAATGGGCTCCTATAATTCACCCCTCCACTTT. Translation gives CASSLMGSYNSPLHF.

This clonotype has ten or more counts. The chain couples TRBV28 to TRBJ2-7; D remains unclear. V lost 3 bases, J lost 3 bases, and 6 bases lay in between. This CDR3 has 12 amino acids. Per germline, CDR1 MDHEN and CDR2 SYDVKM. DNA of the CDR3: TGTGCCAGCAGTTTTGGGGTCTACGAGCAGTACTTC. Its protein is CASSFGVYEQYF. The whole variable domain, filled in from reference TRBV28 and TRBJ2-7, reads DVKVTQSSRYLVKRTGEKVFLECVQDMDHENMFWYRQDPGLGLRLIYFSYDVKMKEKGDIPEGYSVSREKKERFSLILESASTNQTSMYLCASSFGVYEQYFGPGTRLTVT.

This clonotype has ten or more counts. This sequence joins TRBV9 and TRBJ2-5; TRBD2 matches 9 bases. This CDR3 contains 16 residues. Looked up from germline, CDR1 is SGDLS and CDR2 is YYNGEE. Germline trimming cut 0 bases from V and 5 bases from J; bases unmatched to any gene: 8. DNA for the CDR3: TGTGCCAGCAGCGTAGGGCGGGAGGGCCCTAGGGAGACCCAGTACTTC. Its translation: CASSVGREGPRETQYF.

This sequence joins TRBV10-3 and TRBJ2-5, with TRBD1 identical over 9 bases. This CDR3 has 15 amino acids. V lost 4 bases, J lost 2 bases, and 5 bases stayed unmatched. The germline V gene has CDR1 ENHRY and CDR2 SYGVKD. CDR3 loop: CAISVGTGSQETQYF. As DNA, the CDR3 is TGTGCCATCAGTGTGGGGACAGGGAGTCAAGAGACCCAGTACTTC.

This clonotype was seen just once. The CDR3 nucleotides are TGTGCTAGTGGTTTGGTACGGGCTGGGGCCAACGTCCTGACTTTC. This sequence encodes CASGLVRAGANVLTF. The chain carries TRBV12-5 and TRBJ2-6; D remains ambiguous. Between the trimmed V and J ends, which lost 0 bases and 2 bases, there was a span of 5 bases. CDR3 size: 15 residues. The germline V gene encodes CDR1 LGHNT and CDR2 FRNRAP.

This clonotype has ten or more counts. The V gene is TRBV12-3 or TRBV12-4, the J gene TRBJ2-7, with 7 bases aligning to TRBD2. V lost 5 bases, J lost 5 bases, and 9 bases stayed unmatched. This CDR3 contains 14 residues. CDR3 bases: TGTGCCAGCAGTCCCTGGGGGGGGATCCACGAGCAGTACTTC. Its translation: CASSPWGGIHEQYF.

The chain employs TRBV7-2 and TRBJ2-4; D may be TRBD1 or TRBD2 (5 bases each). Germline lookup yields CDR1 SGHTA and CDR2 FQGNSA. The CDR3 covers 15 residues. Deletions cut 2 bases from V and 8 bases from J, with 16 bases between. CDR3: CASSLRSWGTDIQYF. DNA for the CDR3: TGTGCCAGCAGCTTACGTAGTTGGGGGACGGACATTCAGTACTTC.

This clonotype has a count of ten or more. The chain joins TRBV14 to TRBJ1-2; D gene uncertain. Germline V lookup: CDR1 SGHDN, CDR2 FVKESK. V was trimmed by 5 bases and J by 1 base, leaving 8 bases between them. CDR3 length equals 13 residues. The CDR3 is CASSLDINYGYTF. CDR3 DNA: TGTGCCAGCAGCTTAGACATTAACTATGGCTACACCTTC.

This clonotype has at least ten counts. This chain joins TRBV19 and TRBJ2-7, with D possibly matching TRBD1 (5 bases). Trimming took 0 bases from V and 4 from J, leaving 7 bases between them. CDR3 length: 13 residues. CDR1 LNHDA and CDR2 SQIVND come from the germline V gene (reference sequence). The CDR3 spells CASSIDNRYEQYF. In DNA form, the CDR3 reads TGTGCCAGTAGTATAGACAACAGGTACGAGCAGTACTTC.

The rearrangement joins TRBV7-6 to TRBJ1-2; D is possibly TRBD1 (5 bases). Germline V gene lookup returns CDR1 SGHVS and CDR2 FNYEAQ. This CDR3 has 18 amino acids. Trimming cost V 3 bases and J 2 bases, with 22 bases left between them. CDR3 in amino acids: CASSLGRTGAYQNYGYTF. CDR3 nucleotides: TGTGCCAGCAGCTTGGGTCGGACTGGGGCGTACCAGAACTATGGCTACACCTTC.

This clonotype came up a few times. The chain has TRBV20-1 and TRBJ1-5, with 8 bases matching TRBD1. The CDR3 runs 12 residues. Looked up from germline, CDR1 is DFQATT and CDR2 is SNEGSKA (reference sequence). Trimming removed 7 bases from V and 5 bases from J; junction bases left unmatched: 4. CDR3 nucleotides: TGCAGTGTCCAGGGGGCCTATCAGCCCCAGCATTTT. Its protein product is CSVQGAYQPQHF.

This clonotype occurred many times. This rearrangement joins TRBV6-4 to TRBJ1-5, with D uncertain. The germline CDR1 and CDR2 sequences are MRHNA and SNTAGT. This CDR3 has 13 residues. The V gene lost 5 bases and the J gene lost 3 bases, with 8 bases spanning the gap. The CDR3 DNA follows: TGTGCCAGCAGTCAAACGGACAATCAGCCCCAGCATTTT. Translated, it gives CASSQTDNQPQHF.

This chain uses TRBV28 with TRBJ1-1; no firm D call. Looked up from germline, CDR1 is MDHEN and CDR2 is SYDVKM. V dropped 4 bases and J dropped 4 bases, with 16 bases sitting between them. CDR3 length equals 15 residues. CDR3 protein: CASSSAVLRGTEAFF. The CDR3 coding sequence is TGTGCCAGCAGTTCTGCCGTACTGCGGGGCACTGAAGCTTTCTTT. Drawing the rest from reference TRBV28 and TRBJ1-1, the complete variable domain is DVKVTQSSRYLVKRTGEKVFLECVQDMDHENMFWYRQDPGLGLRLIYFSYDVKMKEKGDIPEGYSVSREKKERFSLILESASTNQTSMYLCASSSAVLRGTEAFFGQGTRLTVV.

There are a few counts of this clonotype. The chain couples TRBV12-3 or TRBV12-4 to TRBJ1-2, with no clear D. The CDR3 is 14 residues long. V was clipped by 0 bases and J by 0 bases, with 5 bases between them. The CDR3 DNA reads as TGTGCCAGCAGTTTAGCCGGATCTAACTATGGCTACACCTTC. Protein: CASSLAGSNYGYTF.

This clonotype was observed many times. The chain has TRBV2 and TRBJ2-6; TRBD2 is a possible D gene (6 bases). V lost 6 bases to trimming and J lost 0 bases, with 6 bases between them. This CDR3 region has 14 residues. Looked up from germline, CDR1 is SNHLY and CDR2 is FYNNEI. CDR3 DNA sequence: TGTGCCAGCAGGGGGGGCTCTGGGGCCAACGTCCTGACTTTC. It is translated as CASRGGSGANVLTF.

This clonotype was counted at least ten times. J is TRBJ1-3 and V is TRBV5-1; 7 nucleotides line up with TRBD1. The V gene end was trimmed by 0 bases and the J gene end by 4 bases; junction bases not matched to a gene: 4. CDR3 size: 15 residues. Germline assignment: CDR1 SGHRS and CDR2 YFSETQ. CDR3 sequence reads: CASSLGGGAGNTIYF. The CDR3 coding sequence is TGCGCCAGCAGCTTGGGAGGGGGCGCAGGAAACACCATATATTTT.

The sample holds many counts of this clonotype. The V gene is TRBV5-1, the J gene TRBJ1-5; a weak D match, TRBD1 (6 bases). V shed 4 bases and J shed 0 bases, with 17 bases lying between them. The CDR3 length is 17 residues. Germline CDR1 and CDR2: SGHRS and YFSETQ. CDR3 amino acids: CASSLWGGAYSNQPQHF. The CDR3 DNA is TGCGCCAGCAGCCTGTGGGGGGGGGCGTATAGCAATCAGCCCCAGCATTTT. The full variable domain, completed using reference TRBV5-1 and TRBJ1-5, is KAGVTQTPRYLIKTRGQQVTLSCSPISGHRSVSWYQQTPGQGLQFLFEYFSETQRNKGNFPGRFSGRQFSNSRSEMNVSTLELGDSALYLCASSLWGGAYSNQPQHFGDGTRLSIL.

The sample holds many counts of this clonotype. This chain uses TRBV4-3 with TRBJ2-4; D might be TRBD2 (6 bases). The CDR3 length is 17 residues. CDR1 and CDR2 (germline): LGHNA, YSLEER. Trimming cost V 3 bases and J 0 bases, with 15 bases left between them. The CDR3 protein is CASSQEQAGGAKNIQYF. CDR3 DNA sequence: TGCGCCAGCAGCCAGGAACAGGCCGGGGGAGCCAAAAACATTCAGTACTTC.

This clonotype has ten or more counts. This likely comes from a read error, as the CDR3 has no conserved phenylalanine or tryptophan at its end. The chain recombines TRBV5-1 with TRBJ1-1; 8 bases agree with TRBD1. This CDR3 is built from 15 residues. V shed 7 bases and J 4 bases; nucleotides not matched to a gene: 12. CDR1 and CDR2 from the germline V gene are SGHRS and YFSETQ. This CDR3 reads CASYLAPGGITEAFS. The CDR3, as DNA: TGCGCCAGCTACCTCGCACCAGGGGGCATCACTGAAGCTTTCTCT.

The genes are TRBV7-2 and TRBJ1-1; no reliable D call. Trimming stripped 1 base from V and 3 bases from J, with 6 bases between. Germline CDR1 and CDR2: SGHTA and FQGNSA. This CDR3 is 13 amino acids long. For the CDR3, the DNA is TGTGCCAGCAGCTTAGAACCCCACACTGAAGCTTTCTTT. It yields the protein CASSLEPHTEAFF. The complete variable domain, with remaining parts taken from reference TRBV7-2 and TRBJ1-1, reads GAGVSQSPSNKVTEKGKDVELRCDPISGHTALYWYRQSLGQGLEFLIYFQGNSAPDKSGLPSDRFSAERTGGSVSTLTIQRTQQEDSAVYLCASSLEPHTEAFFGQGTRLTVV.

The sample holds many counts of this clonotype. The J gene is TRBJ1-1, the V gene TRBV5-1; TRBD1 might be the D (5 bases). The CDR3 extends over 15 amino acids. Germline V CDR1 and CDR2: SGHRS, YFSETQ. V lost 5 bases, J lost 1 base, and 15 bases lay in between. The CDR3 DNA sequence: TGCGCCAGCAGGACTACAACCGACAGGAACACTGAAGCTTTCTTT. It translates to CASRTTTDRNTEAFF.

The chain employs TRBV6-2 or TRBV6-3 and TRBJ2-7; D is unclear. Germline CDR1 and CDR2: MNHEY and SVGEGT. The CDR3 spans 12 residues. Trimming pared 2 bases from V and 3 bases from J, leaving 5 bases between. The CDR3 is CASSYAHYEQYF. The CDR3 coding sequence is TGTGCCAGCAGTTACGCCCACTACGAGCAGTACTTC.